This T cell receptor (beta chain) was sequenced for a study of blood T cell repertoires in COVID-19. Study-wide background: Acute and convalescent COVID-19 samples came from the United States, Italy and Spain. PBMCs, B-cell-depleted T cells, or T cells provided the cDNA or gDNA that made up the material.

In the authors' methods: Counts of nucleated cells, estimated from reference gene primer amplification, were obtained. Sequencing used immunoSEQ multiplex PCR; TCRdb keeps in-frame clones, though not all of them. Clone size and the V and J calls come from that table; the DNA yielded D and trimming. The sample yields a few hundred thousand clones, around nine tenths seen once. Two negative PCRs, clearance, or symptom resolution had been documented for recovered Cohort 3 donors. Germline V lookup: CDR1 SGHRS, CDR2 YFSETQ. The length of the CDR3 is 13 residues. Trimming took off 1 base at V and 7 bases at J, with 11 bases between the two ends.

Sequenced sample: PBMCs or T cells enriched from blood (not recorded which). This TCR came from a woman in her forties or fifties who had recovered from COVID-19. The chain uses TRBV5-1 and TRBJ2-5, with D possibly TRBD2 on 6 matching bases. CDR3 region: CASSLLEGGTQYF. As DNA, the CDR3 is TGCGCCAGCAGCTTGTTAGAGGGAGGGACCCAGTACTTC. Full variable domain (missing parts from reference TRBV5-1 and TRBJ2-5): KAGVTQTPRYLIKTRGQQVTLSCSPISGHRSVSWYQQTPGQGLQFLFEYFSETQRNKGNFPGRFSGRQFSNSRSEMNVSTLELGDSALYLCASSLLEGGTQYFGPGTRLLVL.